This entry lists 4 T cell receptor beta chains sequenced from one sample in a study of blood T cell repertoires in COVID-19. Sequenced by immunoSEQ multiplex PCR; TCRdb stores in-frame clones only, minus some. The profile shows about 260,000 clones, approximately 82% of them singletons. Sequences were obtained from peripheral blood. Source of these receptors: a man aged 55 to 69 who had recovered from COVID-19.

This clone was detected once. In nucleotides, the CDR3 is TGTGCCACCAGTGATTTCCGCGGGGATCGGACAGATACGCAGTATTTT. This translates into CATSDFRGDRTDTQYF. The chain uses TRBV24-1 and TRBJ2-3; maybe TRBD2 (6 bases). The V end lost 1 base, the J end lost 3 bases, and 13 bases lay between the germline ends. Germline CDR1 and CDR2: KGHDR and SFDVKD. This CDR3 has 16 amino acids.

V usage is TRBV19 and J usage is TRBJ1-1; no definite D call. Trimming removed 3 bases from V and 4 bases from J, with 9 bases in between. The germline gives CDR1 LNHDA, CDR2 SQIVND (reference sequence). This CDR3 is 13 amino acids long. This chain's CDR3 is CASSIGSLTEAFF. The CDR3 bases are TGTGCCAGTAGTATCGGGTCTCTCACTGAAGCTTTCTTT.

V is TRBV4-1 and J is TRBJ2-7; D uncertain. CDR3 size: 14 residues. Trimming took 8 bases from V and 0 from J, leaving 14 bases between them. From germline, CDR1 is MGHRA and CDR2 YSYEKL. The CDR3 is CASRLRNSSYEQYF. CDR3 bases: TGCGCCAGCCGCCTTAGGAACAGCTCCTACGAGCAGTACTTC.

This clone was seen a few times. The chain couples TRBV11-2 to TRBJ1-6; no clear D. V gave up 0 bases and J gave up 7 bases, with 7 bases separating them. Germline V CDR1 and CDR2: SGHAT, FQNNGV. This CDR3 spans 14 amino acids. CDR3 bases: TGTGCCAGCAGCTTAGATCCGCGGAATTCACCCCTCCACTTT. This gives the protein CASSLDPRNSPLHF.